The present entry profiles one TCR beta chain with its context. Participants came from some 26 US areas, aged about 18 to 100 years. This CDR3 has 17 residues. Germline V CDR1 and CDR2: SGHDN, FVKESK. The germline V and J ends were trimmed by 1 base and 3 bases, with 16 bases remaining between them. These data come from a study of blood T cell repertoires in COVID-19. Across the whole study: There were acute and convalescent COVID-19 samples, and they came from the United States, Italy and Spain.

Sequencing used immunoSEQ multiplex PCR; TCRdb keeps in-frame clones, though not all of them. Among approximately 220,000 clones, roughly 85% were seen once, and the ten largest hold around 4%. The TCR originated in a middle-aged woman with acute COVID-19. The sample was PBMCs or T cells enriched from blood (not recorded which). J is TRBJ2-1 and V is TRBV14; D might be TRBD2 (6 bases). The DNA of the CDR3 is TGTGCCAGCAGCCAAGGTGTGGGTAGCGGAGGCTACAATGAGCAGTTCTTC. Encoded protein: CASSQGVGSGGYNEQFF.